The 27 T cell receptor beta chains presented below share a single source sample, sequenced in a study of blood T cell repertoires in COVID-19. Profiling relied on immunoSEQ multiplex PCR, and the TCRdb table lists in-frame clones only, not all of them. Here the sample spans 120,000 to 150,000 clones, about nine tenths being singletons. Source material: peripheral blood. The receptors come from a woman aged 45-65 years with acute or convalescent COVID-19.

The CDR3 sequence: CASSLTLSYEQYF. The DNA of the CDR3 is TGTGCCAGCAGCTTAACGCTATCCTACGAGCAGTACTTC. This chain links TRBV7-3 with TRBJ2-7; D gene ambiguous. The CDR3 covers 13 residues. The germline V and J ends were trimmed by 0 bases and 1 base, with 4 bases remaining between them. Germline V gene lookup returns CDR1 SGHTA and CDR2 FQGTGA.

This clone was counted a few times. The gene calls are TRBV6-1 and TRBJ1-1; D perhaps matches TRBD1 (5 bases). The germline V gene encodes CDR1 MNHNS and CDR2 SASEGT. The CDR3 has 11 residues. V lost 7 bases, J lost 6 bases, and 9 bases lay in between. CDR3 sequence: CASISGPEAFF. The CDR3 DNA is TGTGCCAGCATTTCAGGGCCTGAAGCTTTCTTT.

The CDR3 nucleotides read TGCAGCGGGGGGGACAGGGGCAACTATGGCTACACCTTC. Translation gives CSGGDRGNYGYTF. The chain recombines TRBV29-1 with TRBJ1-2, with 10 bases fitting TRBD1. V shed 7 bases and J 2 bases; nucleotides not matched to a gene: 4. Germline-derived CDR1 and CDR2 are SQVTM and ANQGSEA. The CDR3 is 13 residues long. Looking up the rest from reference TRBV29-1 and TRBJ1-2 gives the full variable domain: SAVISQKPSRDICQRGTSLTIQCQVDSQVTMMFWYRQQPGQSLTLIATANQGSEATYESGFVIDKFPISRPNLTFSTLTVSNMSPEDSSIYLCSGGDRGNYGYTFGSGTRLTVV.

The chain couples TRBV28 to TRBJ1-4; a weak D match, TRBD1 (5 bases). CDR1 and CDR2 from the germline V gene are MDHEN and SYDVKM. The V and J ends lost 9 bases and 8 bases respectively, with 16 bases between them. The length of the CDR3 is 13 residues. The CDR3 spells CASWGVSAEKLFF. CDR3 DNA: TGTGCCAGTTGGGGGGTATCTGCCGAAAAACTGTTTTTT.

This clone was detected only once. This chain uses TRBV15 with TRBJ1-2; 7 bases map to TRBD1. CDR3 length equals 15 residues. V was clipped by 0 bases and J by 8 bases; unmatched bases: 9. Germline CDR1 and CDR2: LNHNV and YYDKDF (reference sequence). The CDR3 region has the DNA TGTGCCACCAGCAGAGATCGACAGGGTAGAATCGGCTACACCTTC. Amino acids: CATSRDRQGRIGYTF.

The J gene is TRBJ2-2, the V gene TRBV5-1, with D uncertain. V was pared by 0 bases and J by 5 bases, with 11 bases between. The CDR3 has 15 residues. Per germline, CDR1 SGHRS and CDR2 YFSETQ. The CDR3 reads CASSLGGDATGELFF. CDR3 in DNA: TGCGCCAGCAGCTTGGGCGGAGACGCGACCGGGGAGCTGTTTTTT.

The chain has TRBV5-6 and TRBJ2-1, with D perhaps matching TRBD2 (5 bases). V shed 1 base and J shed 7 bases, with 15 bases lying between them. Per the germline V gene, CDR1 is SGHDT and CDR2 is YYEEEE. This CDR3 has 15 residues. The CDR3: CASSLIIATGNEQFF. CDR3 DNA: TGTGCCAGCAGCTTGATAATAGCCACGGGGAATGAGCAGTTCTTC.

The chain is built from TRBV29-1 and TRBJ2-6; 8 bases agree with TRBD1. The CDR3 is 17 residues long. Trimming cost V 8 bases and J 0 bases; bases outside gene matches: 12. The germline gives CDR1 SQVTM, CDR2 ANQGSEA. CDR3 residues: CSINTDRASSGANVLTF. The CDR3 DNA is TGCAGCATAAATACGGACAGGGCCAGCTCTGGGGCCAACGTCCTGACTTTC. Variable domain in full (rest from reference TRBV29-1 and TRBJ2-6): SAVISQKPSRDICQRGTSLTIQCQVDSQVTMMFWYRQQPGQSLTLIATANQGSEATYESGFVIDKFPISRPNLTFSTLTVSNMSPEDSSIYLCSINTDRASSGANVLTFGAGSRLTVL.

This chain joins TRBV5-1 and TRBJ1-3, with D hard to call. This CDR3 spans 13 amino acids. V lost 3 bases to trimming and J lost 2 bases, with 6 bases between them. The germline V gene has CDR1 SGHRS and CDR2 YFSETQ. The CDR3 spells CASSSNTGNTIYF. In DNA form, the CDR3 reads TGCGCCAGCAGCTCCAACACTGGAAACACCATATATTTT.

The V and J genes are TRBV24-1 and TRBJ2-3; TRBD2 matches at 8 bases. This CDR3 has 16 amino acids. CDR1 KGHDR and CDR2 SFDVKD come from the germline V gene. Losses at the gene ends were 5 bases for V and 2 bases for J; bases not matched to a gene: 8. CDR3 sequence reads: CATSGGSGANTDTQYF. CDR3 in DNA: TGTGCCACCAGTGGGGGTAGCGGGGCTAACACAGATACGCAGTATTTT.

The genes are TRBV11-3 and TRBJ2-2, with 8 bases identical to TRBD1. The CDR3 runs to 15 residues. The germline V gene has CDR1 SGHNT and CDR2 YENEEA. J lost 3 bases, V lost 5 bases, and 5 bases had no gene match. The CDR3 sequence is CASSPRQGHTGELFF. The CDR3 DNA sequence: TGTGCCAGCAGCCCCCGACAGGGGCACACCGGGGAGCTGTTTTTT.

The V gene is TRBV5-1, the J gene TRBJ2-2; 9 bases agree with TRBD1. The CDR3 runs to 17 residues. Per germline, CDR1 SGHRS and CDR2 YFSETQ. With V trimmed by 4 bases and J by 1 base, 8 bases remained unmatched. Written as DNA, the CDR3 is TGCGCCAGCAGCCCCTGGAGGGGACAGGGGAACACCGGGGAGCTGTTTTTT. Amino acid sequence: CASSPWRGQGNTGELFF.

The CDR3 coding sequence is TGTGCCAGCAGCCTGGGACTAGCGGGGAGGTATGAGCAGTTCTTC. The encoded protein is CASSLGLAGRYEQFF. The V gene is TRBV5-8, the J gene TRBJ2-1; the match to TRBD2 covers 13 bases. Germline V gene sequence: CDR1 SGHTS, CDR2 YDEGEE. CDR3 length: 15 amino acids. V dropped 4 bases and J dropped 8; count of bases not matched to a gene: 6.

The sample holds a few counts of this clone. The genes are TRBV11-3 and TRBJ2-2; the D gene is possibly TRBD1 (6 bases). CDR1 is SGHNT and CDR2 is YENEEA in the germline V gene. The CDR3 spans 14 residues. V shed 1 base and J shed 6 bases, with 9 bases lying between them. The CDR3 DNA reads TGTGCCAGCAGCTTAGGCGGACAGCCCGGGGAGCTGTTTTTT. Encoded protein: CASSLGGQPGELFF.

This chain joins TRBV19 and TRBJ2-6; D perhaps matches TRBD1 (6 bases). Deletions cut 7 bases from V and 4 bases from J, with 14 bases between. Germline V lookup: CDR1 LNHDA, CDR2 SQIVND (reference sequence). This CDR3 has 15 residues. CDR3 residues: CASTPTGSGANVLTF. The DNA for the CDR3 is TGTGCCAGTACCCCGACAGGTTCCGGGGCCAACGTCCTGACTTTC. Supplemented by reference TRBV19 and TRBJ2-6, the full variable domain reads DGGITQSPKYLFRKEGQNVTLSCEQNLNHDAMYWYRQDPGQGLRLIYYSQIVNDFQKGDIAEGYSVSREKKESFPLTVTSAQKNPTAFYLCASTPTGSGANVLTFGAGSRLTVL.

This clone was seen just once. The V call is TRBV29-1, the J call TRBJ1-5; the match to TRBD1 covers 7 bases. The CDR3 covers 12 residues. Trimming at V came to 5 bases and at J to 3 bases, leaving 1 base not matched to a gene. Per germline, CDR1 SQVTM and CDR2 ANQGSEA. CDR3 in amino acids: CSVTGDNQPQHF. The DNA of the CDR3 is TGCAGCGTTACAGGGGACAATCAGCCCCAGCATTTT. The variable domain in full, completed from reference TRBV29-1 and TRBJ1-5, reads SAVISQKPSRDICQRGTSLTIQCQVDSQVTMMFWYRQQPGQSLTLIATANQGSEATYESGFVIDKFPISRPNLTFSTLTVSNMSPEDSSIYLCSVTGDNQPQHFGDGTRLSIL.

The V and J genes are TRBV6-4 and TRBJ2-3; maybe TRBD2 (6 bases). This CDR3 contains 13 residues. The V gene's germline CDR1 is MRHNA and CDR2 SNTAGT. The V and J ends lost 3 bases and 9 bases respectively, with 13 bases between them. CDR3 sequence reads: CASSEGLGGTQYF. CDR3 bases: TGTGCCAGCAGTGAAGGATTAGGAGGGACGCAGTATTTT.

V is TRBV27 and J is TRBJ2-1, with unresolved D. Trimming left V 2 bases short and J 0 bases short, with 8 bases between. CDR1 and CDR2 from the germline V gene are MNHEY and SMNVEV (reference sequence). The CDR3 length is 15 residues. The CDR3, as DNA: TGTGCCAGCAGTTTACGCCGGAGCTCCTACAATGAGCAGTTCTTC. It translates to CASSLRRSSYNEQFF.

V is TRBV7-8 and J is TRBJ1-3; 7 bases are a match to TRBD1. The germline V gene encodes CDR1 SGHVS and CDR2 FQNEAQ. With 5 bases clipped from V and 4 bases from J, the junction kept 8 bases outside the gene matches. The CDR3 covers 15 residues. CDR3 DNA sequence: TGTGCCAGCAGCGGGGAGACAGGGACAGGAAACACCATATATTTT. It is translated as CASSGETGTGNTIYF.

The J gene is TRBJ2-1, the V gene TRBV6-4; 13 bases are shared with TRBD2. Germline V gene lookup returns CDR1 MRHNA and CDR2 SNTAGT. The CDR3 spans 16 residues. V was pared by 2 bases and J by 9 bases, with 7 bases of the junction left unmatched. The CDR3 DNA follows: TGTGCCAGCAGTGACCCGGGACTAGCGGGGCCTCTTGAGCAGTTCTTC. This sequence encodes CASSDPGLAGPLEQFF.

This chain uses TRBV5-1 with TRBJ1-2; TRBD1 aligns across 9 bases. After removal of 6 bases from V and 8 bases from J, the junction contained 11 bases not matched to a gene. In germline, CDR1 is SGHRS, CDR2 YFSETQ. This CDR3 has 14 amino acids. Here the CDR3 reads CASTEGQGVGGYTF. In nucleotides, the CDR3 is TGCGCCAGCACCGAGGGACAGGGTGTAGGAGGCTACACCTTC.

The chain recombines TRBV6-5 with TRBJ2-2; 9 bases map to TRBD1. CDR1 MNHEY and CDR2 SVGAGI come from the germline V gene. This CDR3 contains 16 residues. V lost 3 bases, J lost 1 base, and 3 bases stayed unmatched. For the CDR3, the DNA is TGTGCCAGCAGTTATCCGGGACAGGGGAACACCGGGGAGCTGTTTTTT. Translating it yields CASSYPGQGNTGELFF.

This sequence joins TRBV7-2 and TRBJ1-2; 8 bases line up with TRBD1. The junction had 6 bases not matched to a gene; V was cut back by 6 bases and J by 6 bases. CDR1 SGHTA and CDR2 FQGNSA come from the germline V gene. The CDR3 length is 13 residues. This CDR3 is CASRRTGSDGYTF. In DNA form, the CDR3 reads TGTGCCAGCAGGCGGACAGGGAGCGATGGCTACACCTTC.

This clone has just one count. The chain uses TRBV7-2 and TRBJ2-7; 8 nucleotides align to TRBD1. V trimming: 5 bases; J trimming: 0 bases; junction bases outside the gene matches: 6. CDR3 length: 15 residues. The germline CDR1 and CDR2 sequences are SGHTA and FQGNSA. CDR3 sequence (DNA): TGTGCCAGCAGCCCGCGGACAGGGAACTCCTACGAGCAGTACTTC. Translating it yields CASSPRTGNSYEQYF.

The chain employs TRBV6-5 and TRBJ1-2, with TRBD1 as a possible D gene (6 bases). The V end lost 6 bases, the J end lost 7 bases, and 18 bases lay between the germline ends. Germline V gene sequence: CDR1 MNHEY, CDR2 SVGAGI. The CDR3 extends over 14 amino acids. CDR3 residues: CASRGEGGLGGYTF. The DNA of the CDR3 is TGTGCCAGCAGAGGTGAAGGGGGTTTGGGTGGCTACACCTTC.

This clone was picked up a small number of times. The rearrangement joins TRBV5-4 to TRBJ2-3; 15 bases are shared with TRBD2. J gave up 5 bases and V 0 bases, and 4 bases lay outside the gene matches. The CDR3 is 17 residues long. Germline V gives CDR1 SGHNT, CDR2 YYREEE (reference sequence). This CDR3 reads CASSLGTSGRDEDTQYF. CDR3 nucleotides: TGTGCCAGCAGCTTGGGGACTAGCGGGAGGGATGAAGATACGCAGTATTTT.

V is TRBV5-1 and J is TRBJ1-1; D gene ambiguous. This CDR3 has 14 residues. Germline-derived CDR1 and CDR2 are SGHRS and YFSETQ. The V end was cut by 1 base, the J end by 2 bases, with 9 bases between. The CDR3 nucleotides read TGCGCCAGCAGCTTGCAGAACAGTAACACTGAAGCTTTCTTT. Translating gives CASSLQNSNTEAFF. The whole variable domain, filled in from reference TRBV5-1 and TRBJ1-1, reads KAGVTQTPRYLIKTRGQQVTLSCSPISGHRSVSWYQQTPGQGLQFLFEYFSETQRNKGNFPGRFSGRQFSNSRSEMNVSTLELGDSALYLCASSLQNSNTEAFFGQGTRLTVV.